The clone carrying this TCR beta chain was counted between two and nine times. The record originates from a study of cytomegalovirus exposure and HLA in healthy donors. V shed 0 bases and J shed 7 bases, with 10 bases lying between them. The germline CDR1 and CDR2 sequences are SGHDN and FVKESK. The CDR3 sequence is 13 residues long. Primers included in the PCR were 60 Vbeta and 13 Jbeta primers. Produced via immunoSEQ multiplex PCR; TCRdb's table is partial and in-frame only. Among over 130,000 clones listed, around three fifths were seen once. The chain couples TRBV14 to TRBJ2-7; possibly TRBD1 for D (5 bases). The receptor's source is a male donor in good health and CMV-seronegative. Material: PBMCs. CDR3 sequence (DNA): TGTGCCAGCAGCCAAGATCTTAAGGGGGAGCAGTACTTC. As protein: CASSQDLKGEQYF. Supplemented by reference TRBV14 and TRBJ2-7, the full variable domain reads EAGVTQFPSHSVIEKGQTVTLRCDPISGHDNLYWYRRVMGKEIKFLLHFVKESKQDESGMPNNRFLAERTGGTYSTLKVQPAELEDSGVYFCASSQDLKGEQYFGPGTRLTVT.